A single sample is the source of the 22 T cell receptor beta chains below, sequenced in a study of blood T cell repertoires in COVID-19. Repertoires were generated with immunoSEQ multiplex PCR, while TCRdb's copy carries only in-frame clones and drops some. The repertoire holds fewer than 350,000 clones, with 80% to 85% as singletons. Sequencing used peripheral blood. The receptors stem from a woman aged 55-70 years with active or convalescent COVID-19.

This chain connects TRBV5-1 to TRBJ2-1, with 9 nucleotides matching TRBD1. There are 17 residues in the CDR3. In germline, CDR1 is SGHRS, CDR2 YFSETQ. J gave up 6 bases and V 3 bases, and 13 bases lay outside the gene matches. The CDR3 is CASSWDRVPFTVNEQFF. The CDR3 region has the DNA TGCGCCAGCAGCTGGGACAGGGTTCCCTTTACAGTCAATGAGCAGTTCTTC.

V is TRBV19 and J is TRBJ1-6; perhaps TRBD1 as D (5 bases). Trimming left V 3 bases short and J 14 bases short, with 11 bases between. Germline CDR1 and CDR2: LNHDA and SQIVND (reference sequence). This CDR3 comprises 12 residues. CDR3 region: CASSILGGTLHF. The CDR3 DNA follows: TGTGCCAGTAGTATCCTGGGGGGTACCCTCCACTTT.

V usage is TRBV19 and J usage is TRBJ2-3, with 10 bases lining up with TRBD1. CDR1 and CDR2 (germline): LNHDA, SQIVND (reference sequence). Germline trimming cut 5 bases from V and 4 bases from J; bases unmatched to any gene: 6. The CDR3 length is 15 residues. Here the CDR3 reads CASSSGTGDADTQYF. The CDR3 coding sequence is TGTGCCAGTAGTTCCGGGACAGGGGATGCAGATACGCAGTATTTT.

J is TRBJ2-6 and V is TRBV11-3; possibly TRBD2 for D (5 bases). This CDR3 has 18 amino acids. Germline V gene lookup returns CDR1 SGHNT and CDR2 YENEEA. The germline V and J ends were trimmed by 0 bases and 0 bases, with 12 bases remaining between them. CDR3 sequence: CASSLEGESLSGANVLTF. The CDR3, as DNA: TGTGCCAGCAGCTTAGAGGGAGAGTCACTCTCTGGGGCCAACGTCCTGACTTTC. Full variable domain (rest looked up from reference TRBV11-3 and TRBJ2-6): EAGVVQSPRYKIIEKKQPVAFWCNPISGHNTLYWYLQNLGQGPELLIRYENEEAVDDSQLPKDRFSAERLKGVDSTLKIQPAELGDSAVYLCASSLEGESLSGANVLTFGAGSRLTVL.

V and J are TRBV6-4 and TRBJ1-1; 7 bases are a match to TRBD1. Germline trimming cut 2 bases from V and 1 base from J; bases unmatched to any gene: 4. Germline loops: CDR1 MRHNA, CDR2 SNTAGT. This CDR3 comprises 15 residues. The CDR3 reads CASSDPRGWNTEAFF. The CDR3 DNA sequence: TGTGCCAGCAGTGACCCCAGGGGGTGGAACACTGAAGCTTTCTTT.

The chain couples TRBV4-1 to TRBJ1-2; TRBD1 is a possible D gene (5 bases). CDR1 and CDR2 from the germline V gene are MGHRA and YSYEKL. The V gene lost 0 bases and the J gene lost 3 bases, with 29 bases spanning the gap. The CDR3 extends over 21 amino acids. The CDR3 reads CASSQERLGTGLFRLDYGYTF. CDR3 coding DNA: TGCGCCAGCAGCCAAGAAAGGCTGGGGACTGGGCTCTTCCGACTCGACTATGGCTACACCTTC.

The chain employs TRBV4-3 and TRBJ2-7, with D perhaps matching TRBD2 (6 bases). The germline V gene encodes CDR1 LGHNA and CDR2 YSLEER. The CDR3 extends over 15 amino acids. Trimming stripped 0 bases from V and 5 bases from J, with 14 bases between. The CDR3 DNA reads TGCGCCAGCAGCCAAGACCGGGCAGGGAGGAACGAGCAGTACTTC. Translation gives CASSQDRAGRNEQYF.

This rearrangement joins TRBV10-3 to TRBJ1-1, with D maybe TRBD1 (5 bases). The CDR3 contains 11 residues. Trimming removed 9 bases at V and 4 bases at J, with 9 bases between. Germline V CDR1 and CDR2: ENHRY, SYGVKD. For the CDR3, the DNA is TGTGCCATGGGCAGGGCCACTGAAGCTTTCTTT. This translates into CAMGRATEAFF.

This chain joins TRBV28 and TRBJ1-5, with D possibly being TRBD1 (5 bases). This CDR3 has 15 residues. V lost 2 bases and J lost 0, with 8 bases in between. CDR1 is MDHEN and CDR2 is SYDVKM in the germline V gene. CDR3 protein: CASSLRQFSNQPQHF. CDR3 nucleotide sequence: TGTGCCAGCAGTTTACGACAGTTTAGCAATCAGCCCCAGCATTTT.

This clone was seen only once. The chain joins TRBV19 to TRBJ1-1; D is possibly TRBD1 (6 bases). CDR3 length: 13 amino acids. Germline V gene lookup returns CDR1 LNHDA and CDR2 SQIVND (reference sequence). V lost 7 bases, J lost 8 bases, and 17 bases lay in between. In DNA form, the CDR3 reads TGTGCCAGTACCCACCGGACAGCTCCAGAAGCTTTCTTT. This gives the protein CASTHRTAPEAFF.

The V gene is TRBV27, the J gene TRBJ1-2; D may be TRBD1 (6 bases). Per the germline V gene, CDR1 is MNHEY and CDR2 is SMNVEV (reference sequence). This CDR3 is 13 amino acids long. V lost 6 bases and J 2 bases, leaving 10 bases between the germline ends. The CDR3 reads CASRPTGNYGYTF. CDR3 bases: TGTGCCAGCAGACCCACAGGGAACTATGGCTACACCTTC.

The chain couples TRBV3-1 (or the pseudogene TRBV3-2) to TRBJ2-5; perhaps TRBD2 as D (5 bases). This CDR3 region has 15 residues. Germline V CDR1 and CDR2: LGHDT, YNNKEL (reference sequence). With 0 bases removed from V and 2 bases from J, the gap between germline ends came to 10 bases. For the CDR3, the DNA is TGTGCCAGCAGCCAAGAGTTAAGGACTCAAGAGACCCAGTACTTC. Its translation is CASSQELRTQETQYF.

V is TRBV19 and J is TRBJ2-7; 7 bases are shared with TRBD2. V lost 8 bases and J lost 1; bases outside the gene matches: 14. The CDR3 sequence is 16 residues long. Germline-derived CDR1 and CDR2 are LNHDA and SQIVND (reference sequence). The CDR3 DNA is TGTGCCAGTTCGAGGCCGGAAAGCGGGGTATCCTACGAGCAGTACTTC. This gives the protein CASSRPESGVSYEQYF.

The V and J genes are TRBV19 and TRBJ1-2, with TRBD1 matching over 9 bases. The CDR3 consists of 14 residues. CDR1 and CDR2 (germline): LNHDA, SQIVND (reference sequence). Germline trimming cut 1 base from V and 7 bases from J; bases unmatched to any gene: 4. In DNA, the CDR3 is TGTGCCAGTAGTATAGGGGGACAGGGAACTGGCTACACCTTC. This encodes CASSIGGQGTGYTF. Together with reference TRBV19 and TRBJ1-2, the CDR3 gives the full variable domain: DGGITQSPKYLFRKEGQNVTLSCEQNLNHDAMYWYRQDPGQGLRLIYYSQIVNDFQKGDIAEGYSVSREKKESFPLTVTSAQKNPTAFYLCASSIGGQGTGYTFGSGTRLTVV.

The chain joins TRBV11-2 to TRBJ2-2, with D maybe TRBD1 (5 bases). CDR1 is SGHAT, CDR2 FQNNGV, per germline. V lost 5 bases, J lost 0 bases, and 22 bases lay in between. CDR3 length: 19 residues. CDR3 region: CASSPSPSARGPNTGELFF. As DNA, the CDR3 is TGTGCCAGCAGCCCCTCACCCTCGGCAAGGGGCCCGAACACCGGGGAGCTGTTTTTT.

The chain is built from TRBV12-5 and TRBJ2-5; D might be TRBD1 (5 bases). Looked up from germline, CDR1 is LGHNT and CDR2 is FRNRAP. The CDR3 runs to 15 residues. Trimming removed 5 bases at V and 4 bases at J, with 17 bases between. This CDR3 reads CASGPSGFIGETQYF. The CDR3 nucleotides are TGTGCTAGTGGTCCCTCAGGGTTCATAGGAGAGACCCAGTACTTC.

The rearrangement uses TRBV3-1 (or the pseudogene TRBV3-2) and TRBJ2-1; 10 bases line up with TRBD1. CDR3 length equals 15 residues. Looked up from germline, CDR1 is LGHDT and CDR2 is YNNKEL (reference sequence). V lost 3 bases and J lost 4; bases outside the gene matches: 3. CDR3 in amino acids: CASSQDRGVYNEQFF. The CDR3 DNA sequence: TGTGCCAGCAGCCAGGACAGGGGGGTTTACAATGAGCAGTTCTTC.

The chain has TRBV3-1 (or the pseudogene TRBV3-2) and TRBJ2-7, with TRBD2 matching over 7 bases. Germline V gene lookup returns CDR1 LGHDT and CDR2 YNNKEL (reference sequence). Trimming at V came to 3 bases and at J to 2 bases, leaving 7 bases not matched to a gene. This CDR3 is built from 15 residues. The DNA of the CDR3 is TGTGCCAGCAGCCAGGCCCCTAGCGGAACCTACGAGCAGTACTTC. Amino acid sequence: CASSQAPSGTYEQYF.

The chain recombines TRBV2 with TRBJ2-7; D not resolved. In germline, CDR1 is SNHLY, CDR2 FYNNEI. Trimming cost V 4 bases and J 4 bases, with 8 bases left between them. This CDR3 spans 12 amino acids. This CDR3 is CASSVSGYEQYF. CDR3 DNA sequence: TGTGCCAGCAGTGTGTCGGGTTACGAGCAGTACTTC.

The chain carries TRBV19 and TRBJ2-1; 8 bases fit TRBD1. This CDR3 is 15 amino acids long. CDR1 is LNHDA and CDR2 is SQIVND in the germline V gene (reference sequence). V lost 3 bases, J lost 4 bases, and 5 bases stayed unmatched. The CDR3 reads CASSIGRGQYNEQFF. The CDR3 DNA reads TGTGCCAGTAGTATCGGCAGGGGGCAATACAATGAGCAGTTCTTC.

V is TRBV25-1 and J is TRBJ2-5; D is possibly TRBD2 (6 bases). V dropped 4 bases and J dropped 10 bases, with 19 bases sitting between them. CDR1 and CDR2 (germline): MGHDK, SYGVNS. The CDR3 spans 14 residues. The CDR3 protein is CASSVGGLGGNQYF. The DNA of the CDR3 is TGTGCCAGCAGTGTAGGCGGCCTCGGGGGTAACCAGTACTTC.

To note about this clone: The junction departs from the called germline gene at one end, perhaps through a read error. V usage is TRBV7-7 and J usage is TRBJ2-1; D perhaps matches TRBD2 (7 bases). The CDR3 extends over 15 amino acids. Germline values: CDR1 SSHAT, CDR2 FNYEAQ (reference sequence). Here the CDR3 DNA reads TGTGCTAGCAGCTTAGGGGGGGGGACAACGGGTGAGCAGTTCTTC. It translates to CASSLGGGTTGEQFF.